This passage covers 20 T cell receptor beta chains from one sample sequenced in a study of PD-L1 blockade in urothelial cancer. Measured with immunoSEQ multiplex PCR; TCRdb has only the in-frame clones, and not every one. The sample lists tens of thousands of clones, around 88% occurring once. The time point is: pretreatment peripheral blood. Sequencing used PBMCs, obtained around atezolizumab (anti-PD-L1) treatment. These receptors all stem from a man aged 55-75 years with urothelial cancer.

The rearrangement links TRBV14 to TRBJ1-1; D ambiguous. Germline CDR1 and CDR2: SGHDN and FVKESK. The CDR3 is made up of 15 amino acids. Trimming pared 0 bases from V and 2 bases from J, leaving 10 bases between. CDR3 protein: CASSQDWTGNTEAFF. The CDR3, as DNA: TGTGCCAGCAGCCAAGATTGGACGGGAAACACTGAAGCTTTCTTT.

The chain employs TRBV7-3 and TRBJ1-2; the match to TRBD1 covers 8 bases. The junction had 7 bases not matched to a gene; V was cut back by 5 bases and J by 5 bases. Germline V gene sequence: CDR1 SGHTA, CDR2 FQGTGA. This CDR3 is 14 amino acids long. This chain's CDR3 is CASSPQGGPYGYTF. The DNA for the CDR3 is TGTGCCAGCAGCCCACAGGGGGGGCCTTATGGCTACACCTTC.

This clone was observed a handful of times. V and J are TRBV5-1 and TRBJ1-6; D gene unclear. V shed 0 bases and J shed 8 bases, with 9 bases lying between them. This CDR3 has 14 amino acids. Germline lookup yields CDR1 SGHRS and CDR2 YFSETQ. The CDR3 DNA is TGCGCCAGCAGCTTGGTGGCTGCCGATTCACCCCTCCACTTT. As protein: CASSLVAADSPLHF.

The V call is TRBV7-2, the J call TRBJ2-5, with D perhaps matching TRBD2 (6 bases). The CDR3 has 13 amino acids. Between the trimmed V and J ends, which lost 5 bases and 5 bases, there was a span of 12 bases. Germline assignment: CDR1 SGHTA and CDR2 FQGNSA. CDR3 bases: TGTGCCAGCAGCCGCGGGATGAGGGAGACCCAGTACTTC. Residues: CASSRGMRETQYF.

V gene TRBV5-1 combines with J gene TRBJ1-2; 8 bases match TRBD1. This CDR3 region has 14 residues. Germline CDR1 and CDR2: SGHRS and YFSETQ. V lost 4 bases to trimming and J lost 8 bases; unmatched junction nucleotides: 10. The CDR3 coding sequence is TGCGCCAGCAGCCCCCTGACAGGGGAGAGGGGCTACACCTTC. Translated: CASSPLTGERGYTF.

The gene calls are TRBV6-5 and TRBJ1-1; TRBD1 is a possible D gene (6 bases). Germline V gene data show CDR1 as MNHEY and CDR2 as SVGAGI. This CDR3 has 14 amino acids. Trimming took off 6 bases at V and 0 bases at J, with 11 bases between the two ends. This CDR3 is CASSLDRMNTEAFF. The CDR3 DNA reads TGTGCCAGCAGCCTCGACAGGATGAACACTGAAGCTTTCTTT.

This chain uses TRBV9 with TRBJ2-1; 8 bases align to TRBD2. Germline V gene sequence: CDR1 SGDLS, CDR2 YYNGEE. With V trimmed by 2 bases and J by 6 bases, 4 bases remained unmatched. The CDR3 contains 14 residues. The CDR3 loop is CASSVTAGGNEQFF. CDR3 DNA sequence: TGTGCCAGCAGCGTTACGGCGGGGGGCAATGAGCAGTTCTTC. The full variable domain, with the rest looked up from reference TRBV9 and TRBJ2-1, is DSGVTQTPKHLITATGQRVTLRCSPRSGDLSVYWYQQSLDQGLQFLIQYYNGEERAKGNILERFSAQQFPDLHSELNLSSLELGDSALYFCASSVTAGGNEQFFGPGTRLTVL.

The chain joins TRBV29-1 to TRBJ1-2; 9 positions match TRBD1. Looked up from germline, CDR1 is SQVTM and CDR2 is ANQGSEA. V lost 7 bases to trimming and J lost 5 bases; unmatched junction nucleotides: 14. The CDR3 length is 15 residues. The CDR3 bases are TGCAGCGCAGACGGCGGGACAGGGTCTACATATGGCTACACCTTC. This codes for CSADGGTGSTYGYTF.

The chain carries TRBV5-1 and TRBJ2-2, with a weak D call TRBD2 (5 bases). V lost 4 bases to trimming and J lost 5 bases, with 21 bases between them. The germline gives CDR1 SGHRS, CDR2 YFSETQ. The CDR3 is made up of 17 amino acids. CDR3 sequence reads: CASSPGVLELYTGELFF. CDR3 in DNA: TGCGCCAGCAGCCCCGGGGTACTAGAGTTGTATACCGGGGAGCTGTTTTTT.

The chain couples TRBV9 to TRBJ2-1, with D possibly matching TRBD1 (6 bases). V was trimmed by 4 bases and J by 8 bases, leaving 13 bases between them. Looked up from germline, CDR1 is SGDLS and CDR2 is YYNGEE. The CDR3 sequence is 13 residues long. CDR3 in DNA: TGTGCCAGCAGCCCCACAGGGCAGGATGAGCAGTTCTTC. It is translated as CASSPTGQDEQFF.

The J gene is TRBJ1-6, the V gene TRBV27; TRBD1 might be the D (6 bases). The V gene's germline CDR1 is MNHEY and CDR2 SMNVEV (reference sequence). CDR3 length: 20 amino acids. The germline V and J ends were trimmed by 6 bases and 1 base, with 25 bases remaining between them. The CDR3 nucleotides are TGTGCCAGCAGCCGGATTAGGGGAACAACAGGGTTATCCTATAATTCACCCCTCCACTTT. Protein: CASSRIRGTTGLSYNSPLHF.

This clone showed up just once. The chain carries TRBV30 and TRBJ2-2; a possible D gene is TRBD2 (6 bases). There are 15 residues in the CDR3. From germline, CDR1 is GTSNPN and CDR2 SVGIG (reference sequence). V lost 2 bases and J 2 bases, leaving 12 bases between the germline ends. The CDR3 spells CAWSIWGTNTGELFF. Written as DNA, the CDR3 is TGTGCCTGGAGTATATGGGGGACTAACACCGGGGAGCTGTTTTTT.

The CDR3 sequence is CASSHRGDGANVLTF. For the CDR3, the DNA is TGTGCCAGCAGCCACAGGGGAGATGGGGCCAACGTCCTGACTTTC. The chain joins TRBV5-5 to TRBJ2-6, with TRBD1 matching 7 bases. The length of the CDR3 is 15 residues. The J segment lost 3 bases and the V segment lost 4 bases, leaving 4 bases of the junction unmatched. The V gene's germline CDR1 is SGHKS and CDR2 YYEKEE (reference sequence).

The chain recombines TRBV5-6 with TRBJ1-3; TRBD1 aligns across 11 bases. Germline V gene sequence: CDR1 SGHDT, CDR2 YYEEEE. The CDR3 runs 16 residues. Trimming took 3 bases from V and 5 from J; bases not matched to a gene: 7. CDR3 sequence reads: CASSSRTGGNRNTIYF. The CDR3 region has the DNA TGTGCCAGCAGCTCCAGGACAGGGGGCAATAGAAACACCATATATTTT.

This chain joins TRBV5-1 and TRBJ1-1; D is unresolved. The V end lost 4 bases, the J end lost 4 bases, and 17 bases lay between the germline ends. The CDR3 spans 15 residues. Per germline, CDR1 SGHRS and CDR2 YFSETQ. CDR3 region: CASSATGLSATEAFF. In DNA, the CDR3 is TGCGCCAGCAGCGCCACCGGACTGTCGGCCACTGAAGCTTTCTTT. Filled out from reference TRBV5-1 and TRBJ1-1, the complete variable domain reads KAGVTQTPRYLIKTRGQQVTLSCSPISGHRSVSWYQQTPGQGLQFLFEYFSETQRNKGNFPGRFSGRQFSNSRSEMNVSTLELGDSALYLCASSATGLSATEAFFGQGTRLTVV.

The table lists this clone with a count of one. The chain has TRBV4-2 and TRBJ2-1, with 14 nucleotides matching TRBD2. The CDR3 length is 17 residues. V lost 4 bases, J lost 10 bases, and 12 bases stayed unmatched. CDR1 and CDR2 from the germline V gene are LGHNA and YNFKEQ. CDR3 sequence: CASSPRTSGGSLGEQFF. The CDR3 region has the DNA TGTGCCAGCAGCCCACGGACTAGCGGGGGGTCTTTAGGGGAGCAGTTCTTC.

This chain connects TRBV4-1 to TRBJ2-1; 8 nucleotides line up with TRBD2. Germline V gives CDR1 MGHRA, CDR2 YSYEKL. V was clipped by 0 bases and J by 3 bases; unmatched bases: 7. The CDR3 sequence is 17 residues long. CDR3 residues: CASSQEVETSGYNEQFF. The CDR3 DNA reads as TGCGCCAGCAGCCAAGAGGTGGAAACTAGCGGCTACAATGAGCAGTTCTTC.

A word on this clone: The identical CDR3 is also encoded by other nucleotide sequences in the sample. This chain joins TRBV11-3 and TRBJ2-5; D possibly corresponds to TRBD2 (6 bases). V was trimmed by 3 bases and J by 5 bases, leaving 16 bases between them. Germline assignment: CDR1 SGHNT and CDR2 YENEEA. The CDR3 has 15 residues. CDR3 amino acids: CASSLRAGAFETQYF. The CDR3 nucleotides are TGTGCCAGCAGCTTGCGAGCGGGTGCTTTTGAGACCCAGTACTTC.

The chain couples TRBV7-9 to TRBJ1-1; D not resolved. Looked up from germline, CDR1 is SEHNR and CDR2 is FQNEAQ (reference sequence). Trimming took off 2 bases at V and 7 bases at J, with 8 bases between the two ends. The CDR3 has 12 residues. The CDR3 DNA reads as TGTGCCAGCAGCTTACTAACAGATGAAGCTTTCTTT. Translating gives CASSLLTDEAFF.

This chain connects TRBV7-2 to TRBJ2-5; no reliable D call. Deletions cut 5 bases from V and 2 bases from J, with 9 bases between. The CDR3 extends over 13 amino acids. Germline CDR1 SGHTA, CDR2 FQGNSA. CDR3: CASSKQPQETQYF. The CDR3 coding sequence is TGTGCCAGCAGCAAACAGCCTCAAGAGACCCAGTACTTC.